These T cell receptor beta chains were read from a single sample in a study of blood T cell repertoires in COVID-19. Repertoires were generated with immunoSEQ multiplex PCR, while TCRdb's copy carries only in-frame clones and drops some. In the table there are roughly 300,000 clones, around 82% of which are singletons. The sample was peripheral blood. The receptor set was obtained from a woman between 45 and 60 years old who had recovered from COVID-19. CDR3s include the opening cysteine and the closing phenylalanine or tryptophan. The order of the fields is J gene, V gene, CDR3 length, D gene, CDR3 DNA, CDR3 protein. A D gene is named only where the DNA matches it firmly.

TRBJ2-1	TRBV18	16	TRBD2	TGTGCCAGCTCACCACACGCGGGGGGCAGCTTAAATGAGCAGTTCTTC	CASSPHAGGSLNEQFF
TRBJ2-7	TRBV7-3	14	TRBD2	TGTGCCAGCTCGATCCTAGCGGGGGCCTACGAGCAGTACTTC	CASSILAGAYEQYF
TRBJ1-3	TRBV7-2	14	TRBD1	TGTGCCAGCCGCACCGGGACAGGGGGAAACACCATATATTTT	CASRTGTGGNTIYF
TRBJ2-3	TRBV4-2	16	TRBD1	TGTGCCAGCAACTACGGAGGGGGACAGGGCACAGATACGCAGTATTTT	CASNYGGGQGTDTQYF
TRBJ2-7	TRBV7-2	16	-	TGTGCCAGCAGCTTGGCCGGCGGAGCGGGCCCCTACGAGCAGTACTTC	CASSLAGGAGPYEQYF
TRBJ2-2	TRBV10-3	16	TRBD1	TGTGCCATCAGTGATGACAGGGGAACGAACACCGGGGAGCTGTTTTTT	CAISDDRGTNTGELFF
TRBJ1-1	TRBV7-6	15	TRBD1	TGTGCCAGCAGCTTAGCGACAGGGTTGAACACTGAAGCTTTCTTT	CASSLATGLNTEAFF
TRBJ2-1	TRBV4-1	16	-	TGCGCCAGCAGCCAAGACGTCGGGAGTCCCTACAATGAGCAGTTCTTC	CASSQDVGSPYNEQFF
TRBJ2-1	TRBV6-2/TRBV6-3	15	TRBD2	TGTGCCAGCAGTGTGAGCGGGGGGGCCTACAATGAGCAGTTCTTC	CASSVSGGAYNEQFF
TRBJ1-2	TRBV6-6	14	TRBD1	TGTGCCAGCAGCCCGACAGGGGAAAATAATGGCTACACCTTC	CASSPTGENNGYTF
TRBJ2-2	TRBV27	17	TRBD2	TGTGCCAGCAGTTTAAAGCTAGCGGGGACTCTCACCGGGGAGCTGTTTTTT	CASSLKLAGTLTGELFF
TRBJ2-2	TRBV18	16	-	TGTGCCAGCTCACCTCCGTCAACATCGAACACCGGGGAGCTGTTTTTT	CASSPPSTSNTGELFF
TRBJ1-6	TRBV3-1/TRBV3-2	15	-	TGTGCCAGCAGCCAAGGAGAACTGAATAATTCACCCCTCCACTTT	CASSQGELNNSPLHF
TRBJ2-1	TRBV14	14	-	TGTGCCAGCAGCCCCTGGGAGGGGGGGAATGAGCAGTTCTTC	CASSPWEGGNEQFF
TRBJ1-5	TRBV28	14	TRBD1	TGTGCCAGCAGTCAGGGGGCCGGGAATCAGCCCCAGCATTTT	CASSQGAGNQPQHF
TRBJ1-5	TRBV15	14	-	TGTGCCACCAGCAGAGGCTGGGGCCTACAGCCCCAGCATTTT	CATSRGWGLQPQHF
TRBJ2-6	TRBV5-1	16	-	TGCGCCAGCAGGCAGGGTATCGGCTCTGGGGCCAACGTCCTGACTTTC	CASRQGIGSGANVLTF
TRBJ2-1	TRBV11-1	13	-	TGTGCCAGCAGCTTAAGTAAAGGGGATGAGCAGTTCTTC	CASSLSKGDEQFF